This is a list of T cell receptor beta chains from one sample in a study of T cells in Graves' hyperthyroidism and ophthalmopathy. TCRdb passed the multiplex PCR reads through MiXCR, listing each CDR3 protein once. The data contain 480,000 or so distinct CDR3 sequences, 40% to 50% of them singletons. Sequencing was done on a sample of peripheral blood or thyroid tissue (not recorded which). These receptors were collected from an adult woman with Graves' disease, either hyperthyroidism or ophthalmopathy (not recorded which). Each CDR3 is given with its conserved first and last residue. The order of the fields is V gene, D gene, J gene, clone size, CDR3 protein, CDR3 DNA. D genes are given only for firm matches. Some rows mark clone size as missing; the rest say once, few, many or name a class of expanded clone.

v_call: TRBV20-1; d_call: TRBD1; j_call: TRBJ1-2; clone_size: .; cdr3_aa: CSASQGVVFGDDGYTF; cdr3_nt: TGCAGTGCTTCACAGGGGGTAGTTTTCGGGGACGATGGCTACACCTTC
v_call: TRBV12-3/TRBV12-4; d_call: .; j_call: TRBJ1-1; clone_size: .; cdr3_aa: CASSQFRDGEAFF; cdr3_nt: TGTGCCAGCAGTCAATTCCGGGACGGTGAAGCTTTCTTT
v_call: TRBV4-1; d_call: .; j_call: TRBJ1-5; clone_size: many; cdr3_aa: CASSRLPRDDRQPQHF; cdr3_nt: TGCGCCAGCAGCCGCCTCCCTCGGGACGACAGGCAGCCCCAGCATTTT
v_call: TRBV2; d_call: .; j_call: TRBJ2-5; clone_size: once; cdr3_aa: CASSRLRSGQGTQYF; cdr3_nt: TGTGCCAGCAGCCGACTAAGGAGTGGGCAAGGGACCCAGTACTTC
v_call: TRBV29-1; d_call: .; j_call: TRBJ1-2; clone_size: .; cdr3_aa: CSVQRRGYTF; cdr3_nt: TGCAGCGTTCAGCGCAGGGGCTACACCTTC
v_call: TRBV12-3/TRBV12-4; d_call: TRBD1; j_call: TRBJ1-2; clone_size: .; cdr3_aa: CASRMGQGPASGYTF; cdr3_nt: TGTGCCAGCAGAATGGGACAGGGTCCTGCGTCTGGCTACACCTTC
v_call: TRBV14; d_call: TRBD1; j_call: TRBJ1-2; clone_size: .; cdr3_aa: CASSQAGGQGVAGYTF; cdr3_nt: TGTGCCAGCAGCCAAGCCGGGGGACAGGGTGTCGCTGGCTACACCTTC
v_call: TRBV10-3; d_call: .; j_call: TRBJ1-2; clone_size: .; cdr3_aa: CAISGDGDGYTF; cdr3_nt: TGTGCCATCAGTGGAGACGGGGATGGCTACACCTTC
v_call: TRBV7-9; d_call: TRBD1; j_call: TRBJ2-5; clone_size: .; cdr3_aa: CASRSGTGETQYF; cdr3_nt: TGTGCCAGCAGGTCCGGGACAGGGGAGACCCAGTACTTC
v_call: TRBV9; d_call: TRBD1; j_call: TRBJ2-6; clone_size: .; cdr3_aa: CASSGQGSGANVLTF; cdr3_nt: TGTGCCAGCAGCGGACAGGGTAGTGGGGCCAACGTCCTGACTTTC
v_call: TRBV9; d_call: .; j_call: TRBJ2-6; clone_size: .; cdr3_aa: CASSVHPSGANVLTF; cdr3_nt: TGTGCCAGCAGCGTCCACCCCTCTGGGGCCAACGTCCTGACTTTC
v_call: TRBV6-6; d_call: .; j_call: TRBJ2-7; clone_size: few; cdr3_aa: CASSYGLARFYEQYF; cdr3_nt: TGTGCCAGCAGTTATGGCCTAGCGAGATTCTACGAGCAGTACTTC
v_call: TRBV2; d_call: .; j_call: TRBJ1-4; clone_size: many; cdr3_aa: CASRGYQEEKLFF; cdr3_nt: TGTGCCAGCAGGGGTTACCAAGAGGAAAAACTGTTTTTT
v_call: TRBV20-1; d_call: .; j_call: TRBJ1-1; clone_size: few; cdr3_aa: CSARPWGTEAFF; cdr3_nt: TGCAGTGCTAGACCGTGGGGCACTGAAGCTTTCTTT
v_call: TRBV15; d_call: TRBD1; j_call: TRBJ2-7; clone_size: few; cdr3_aa: CATSRVAGGVEQYF; cdr3_nt: TGTGCCACCAGCAGAGTGGCAGGGGGCGTCGAGCAGTACTTC
v_call: TRBV29-1; d_call: TRBD1; j_call: TRBJ1-5; clone_size: .; cdr3_aa: CRFQGAQGNQPQHF; cdr3_nt: TGCAGATTTCAGGGGGCGCAGGGCAATCAGCCCCAGCATTTT
v_call: TRBV29-1; d_call: TRBD1; j_call: TRBJ2-5; clone_size: .; cdr3_aa: CSVVGQGAAETQYF; cdr3_nt: TGCAGCGTTGTAGGACAGGGGGCGGCAGAGACCCAGTACTTC
v_call: TRBV2; d_call: TRBD1; j_call: TRBJ2-7; clone_size: .; cdr3_aa: CASIWGTGAYEQYF; cdr3_nt: TGTGCCAGCATATGGGGGACAGGGGCCTACGAGCAGTACTTC
v_call: TRBV29-1; d_call: .; j_call: TRBJ1-2; clone_size: .; cdr3_aa: CSGSGDNGYTF; cdr3_nt: TGCAGCGGCTCAGGGGATAATGGCTACACCTTC
v_call: TRBV7-2; d_call: TRBD1; j_call: TRBJ1-5; clone_size: .; cdr3_aa: CASSSTGFYQPQHF; cdr3_nt: TGTGCCAGCAGCTCGACAGGGTTTTATCAGCCCCAGCATTTT
v_call: TRBV7-8; d_call: TRBD1; j_call: TRBJ1-2; clone_size: .; cdr3_aa: CASSAIATGGSYGYTF; cdr3_nt: TGTGCCAGCAGCGCGATAGCAACAGGGGGTAGCTATGGCTACACCTTC
v_call: TRBV7-9; d_call: .; j_call: TRBJ1-2; clone_size: .; cdr3_aa: CASSQSLGRHMAGGYTF; cdr3_nt: TGTGCCAGCAGCCAGTCGTTGGGCCGGCATATGGCTGGGGGCTACACCTTC
v_call: TRBV10-3; d_call: .; j_call: TRBJ1-3; clone_size: .; cdr3_aa: CAISNGVQGRAGNTIYF; cdr3_nt: TGTGCCATCAGCAACGGGGTACAGGGAAGGGCTGGAAACACCATATATTTT
v_call: TRBV29-1; d_call: TRBD1; j_call: TRBJ1-5; clone_size: many; cdr3_aa: CSVVTTGSNQPQHF; cdr3_nt: TGCAGCGTTGTAACGACAGGGAGCAATCAGCCCCAGCATTTT
v_call: TRBV9; d_call: .; j_call: TRBJ1-1; clone_size: .; cdr3_aa: CASSLTDRRPEAFF; cdr3_nt: TGTGCCAGCAGCCTCACCGACAGGCGGCCTGAAGCTTTCTTT
v_call: TRBV29-1; d_call: TRBD1; j_call: TRBJ1-3; clone_size: .; cdr3_aa: CSVGGQSSGNTIYF; cdr3_nt: TGCAGCGTGGGGGGACAGTCCTCTGGAAACACCATATATTTT
v_call: TRBV7-2; d_call: .; j_call: TRBJ1-6; clone_size: many; cdr3_aa: CASSLDISPLHF; cdr3_nt: TGTGCCAGCAGCCTAGACATTTCACCCCTCCACTTT
v_call: TRBV10-3; d_call: TRBD1; j_call: TRBJ1-6; clone_size: .; cdr3_aa: CAISVGQGSSPLHF; cdr3_nt: TGTGCCATCAGTGTAGGACAGGGGAGCTCACCCCTCCACTTT
v_call: TRBV7-3; d_call: .; j_call: TRBJ1-5; clone_size: .; cdr3_aa: CASSKGQPQHF; cdr3_nt: TGTGCCAGCAGCAAGGGACAGCCCCAGCATTTT
v_call: TRBV20-1; d_call: .; j_call: TRBJ1-2; clone_size: once; cdr3_aa: CSASHDRTGYTF; cdr3_nt: TGCAGTGCTAGTCACGACAGGACAGGCTACACCTTC
v_call: TRBV7-9; d_call: .; j_call: TRBJ2-1; clone_size: few; cdr3_aa: CASSTTGQQFF; cdr3_nt: TGTGCCAGCAGCACAACAGGGCAGCAGTTCTTC
v_call: TRBV9; d_call: .; j_call: TRBJ2-5; clone_size: .; cdr3_aa: CASTTHQGF; cdr3_nt: TGTGCCAGCACCACACACCAGGGATTT
v_call: TRBV11-2; d_call: .; j_call: TRBJ1-6; clone_size: .; cdr3_aa: CASSLSVRALLHF; cdr3_nt: TGTGCCAGCAGCTTATCCGTCCGGGCCCTTCTCCACTTT
v_call: TRBV9; d_call: TRBD1; j_call: TRBJ1-2; clone_size: .; cdr3_aa: CASSPTSGGLWYGYTF; cdr3_nt: TGTGCCAGCAGCCCAACCTCAGGGGGGCTATGGTATGGCTACACCTTC
v_call: TRBV5-1; d_call: .; j_call: TRBJ1-3; clone_size: .; cdr3_aa: CASSLGMEDGYTIYF; cdr3_nt: TGCGCCAGCAGCTTGGGTATGGAGGATGGCTACACCATATATTTT
v_call: TRBV7-2; d_call: .; j_call: TRBJ1-1; clone_size: few; cdr3_aa: CARAPGKYTEAFF; cdr3_nt: TGTGCTAGAGCCCCAGGGAAGTACACTGAAGCTTTCTTT
v_call: TRBV10-3; d_call: .; j_call: TRBJ1-1; clone_size: .; cdr3_aa: CAITEQLTENTEAFF; cdr3_nt: TGTGCCATCACTGAGCAACTGACAGAAAACACTGAAGCTTTCTTT
v_call: TRBV7-8; d_call: .; j_call: TRBJ2-7; clone_size: .; cdr3_aa: CASSLAKGRSEQYF; cdr3_nt: TGTGCCAGCAGCTTAGCGAAGGGGAGGAGCGAGCAGTACTTC
v_call: TRBV7-9; d_call: TRBD1; j_call: TRBJ1-5; clone_size: .; cdr3_aa: CASSHRDRAGSNQPQHF; cdr3_nt: TGTGCCAGCAGCCACCGGGACAGGGCCGGGAGCAATCAGCCCCAGCATTTT
v_call: TRBV15; d_call: .; j_call: TRBJ1-5; clone_size: .; cdr3_aa: CATSRVGSLPQHF; cdr3_nt: TGTGCCACCAGCAGAGTGGGGTCTCTTCCCCAGCATTTT
v_call: TRBV19; d_call: .; j_call: TRBJ2-2; clone_size: many; cdr3_aa: CASRVGAQDTGELFF; cdr3_nt: TGTGCCAGTAGGGTAGGGGCGCAGGACACCGGGGAGCTGTTTTTT
v_call: TRBV12-3/TRBV12-4; d_call: .; j_call: TRBJ1-6; clone_size: many; cdr3_aa: CASSLSGSRGSPLHF; cdr3_nt: TGTGCCAGCAGTTTATCAGGGAGTAGAGGGTCACCCCTCCACTTT
v_call: TRBV10-3; d_call: .; j_call: TRBJ2-7; clone_size: .; cdr3_aa: CAIKGPGVEQYF; cdr3_nt: TGTGCCATCAAAGGTCCCGGGGTCGAGCAGTACTTC
v_call: TRBV10-3; d_call: TRBD1; j_call: TRBJ2-7; clone_size: many; cdr3_aa: CAISGSDRGDGEQYF; cdr3_nt: TGTGCCATCAGTGGCTCGGACAGGGGTGATGGTGAGCAGTACTTC
v_call: TRBV2; d_call: .; j_call: TRBJ1-1; clone_size: few; cdr3_aa: CASSGPVGGFAEAFF; cdr3_nt: TGTGCCAGCAGTGGCCCTGTTGGGGGTTTCGCTGAAGCTTTCTTT
v_call: TRBV10-1; d_call: TRBD1; j_call: TRBJ2-5; clone_size: .; cdr3_aa: CASSSGQGEETQYF; cdr3_nt: TGCGCCAGCAGTTCCGGACAGGGAGAAGAGACCCAGTACTTC
v_call: TRBV7-2; d_call: TRBD1; j_call: TRBJ2-7; clone_size: .; cdr3_aa: CASSESKNGTGGSEQYF; cdr3_nt: TGCGCCAGCAGTGAGTCGAAAAATGGGACAGGGGGCTCCGAGCAGTACTTC
v_call: TRBV9; d_call: TRBD2; j_call: TRBJ2-7; clone_size: .; cdr3_aa: CASSVQLAGTEQYF; cdr3_nt: TGTGCCAGCAGCGTACAACTAGCGGGAACCGAGCAGTACTTC
v_call: TRBV11-2; d_call: .; j_call: TRBJ2-7; clone_size: .; cdr3_aa: CASSLVASDSYEQYF; cdr3_nt: TGTGCCAGCAGCTTAGTCGCTAGCGACTCCTACGAGCAGTACTTC
v_call: TRBV10-3; d_call: TRBD1; j_call: TRBJ1-6; clone_size: many; cdr3_aa: CAISDRQGSSGPYNSPLHF; cdr3_nt: TGTGCCATCAGTGACCGACAGGGGTCGAGCGGCCCCTATAATTCACCCCTCCACTTT